This T cell receptor (beta chain) was identified in a study of blood T cell repertoires in COVID-19. Study as a whole: The United States, Italy and Spain were the sources of the acute and convalescent COVID-19 samples. The cDNA or gDNA used as material had been derived from T cells, B-cell-depleted T cells, or PBMCs.

Trimming removed 1 base from V and 2 bases from J, with 18 bases in between. The CDR3 is 18 residues long. Germline V lookup: CDR1 SGHVS, CDR2 FNYEAQ. Seattle's enrolled individuals joined amid active infection and were then monitored longitudinally. Sequencing used immunoSEQ multiplex PCR; TCRdb keeps in-frame clones, though not all of them. The sample has about 130,000 clones; roughly 77% are singletons. Sequenced sample: peripheral blood. The chain links TRBV7-6 to TRBJ1-5, with TRBD1 as a possible D gene (6 bases). The receptor comes from a woman in her sixties or seventies with COVID-19, enrolled during active disease. The CDR3 region has the DNA TGTGCCAGCAGCTTAGGGTCCCCAGGGGCGGTGGGCAATCAGCCCCAGCATTTT. Translating gives CASSLGSPGAVGNQPQHF.